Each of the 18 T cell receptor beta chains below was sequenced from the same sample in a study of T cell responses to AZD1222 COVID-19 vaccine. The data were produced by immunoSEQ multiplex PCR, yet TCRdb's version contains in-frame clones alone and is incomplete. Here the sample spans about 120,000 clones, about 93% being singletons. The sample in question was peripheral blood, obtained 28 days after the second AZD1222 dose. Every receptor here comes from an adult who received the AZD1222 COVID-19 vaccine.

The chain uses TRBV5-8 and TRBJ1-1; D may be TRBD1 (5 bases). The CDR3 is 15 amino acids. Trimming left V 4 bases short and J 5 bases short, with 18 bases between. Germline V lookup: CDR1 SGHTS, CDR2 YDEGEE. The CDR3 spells CASSAPGPGWTEAFF. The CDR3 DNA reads TGTGCCAGCAGCGCTCCGGGACCCGGCTGGACTGAAGCTTTCTTT.

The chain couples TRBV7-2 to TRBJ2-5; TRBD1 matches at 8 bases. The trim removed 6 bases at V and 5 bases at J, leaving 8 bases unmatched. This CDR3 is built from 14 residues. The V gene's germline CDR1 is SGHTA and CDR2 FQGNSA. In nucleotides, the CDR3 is TGTGCCAGCAGACGGACAGGGATTAGTGAGACCCAGTACTTC. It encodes CASRRTGISETQYF.

The CDR3 sequence is CASSDPQGNYEQYF. CDR3 bases: TGTGCCAGCAGCGATCCTCAGGGAAACTACGAGCAGTACTTC. J is TRBJ2-7 and V is TRBV5-4; TRBD1 might be the D (5 bases). The CDR3 extends over 14 amino acids. Deletions cut 4 bases from V and 3 bases from J, with 14 bases between. Germline loops: CDR1 SGHNT, CDR2 YYREEE (reference sequence).

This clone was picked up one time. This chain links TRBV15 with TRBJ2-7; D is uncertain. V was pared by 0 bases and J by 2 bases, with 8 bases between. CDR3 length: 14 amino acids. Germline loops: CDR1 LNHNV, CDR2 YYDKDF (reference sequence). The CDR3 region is CATSRDLGPYEQYF. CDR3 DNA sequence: TGTGCCACCAGCAGAGACCTAGGGCCCTACGAGCAGTACTTC.

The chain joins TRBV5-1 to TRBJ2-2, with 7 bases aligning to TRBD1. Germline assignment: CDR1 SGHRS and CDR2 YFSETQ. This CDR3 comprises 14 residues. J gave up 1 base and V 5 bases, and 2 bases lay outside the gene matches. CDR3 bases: TGCGCCAGCAGTAACAGGGGGAACACCGGGGAGCTGTTTTTT. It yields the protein CASSNRGNTGELFF.

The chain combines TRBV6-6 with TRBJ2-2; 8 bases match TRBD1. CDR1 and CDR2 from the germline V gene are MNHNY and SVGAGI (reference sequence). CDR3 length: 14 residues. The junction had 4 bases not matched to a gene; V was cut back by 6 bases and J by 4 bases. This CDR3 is CASRKGQGTGELFF. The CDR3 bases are TGTGCCAGCAGGAAAGGACAGGGCACCGGGGAGCTGTTTTTT.

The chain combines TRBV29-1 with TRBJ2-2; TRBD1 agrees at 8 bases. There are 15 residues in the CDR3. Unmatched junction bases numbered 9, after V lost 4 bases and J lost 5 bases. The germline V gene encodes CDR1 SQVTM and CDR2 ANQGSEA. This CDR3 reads CSVVGQGSSTGELFF. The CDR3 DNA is TGCAGCGTTGTTGGACAGGGCTCTAGTACCGGGGAGCTGTTTTTT.

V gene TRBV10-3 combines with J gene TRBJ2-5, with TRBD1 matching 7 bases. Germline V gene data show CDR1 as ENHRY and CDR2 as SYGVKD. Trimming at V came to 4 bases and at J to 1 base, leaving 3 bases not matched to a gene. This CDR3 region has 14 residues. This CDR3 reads CAISGDRLQETQYF. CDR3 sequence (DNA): TGTGCCATCAGTGGGGACAGACTCCAAGAGACCCAGTACTTC.

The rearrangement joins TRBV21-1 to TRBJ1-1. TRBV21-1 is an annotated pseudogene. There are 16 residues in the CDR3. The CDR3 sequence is CASSKALRDPRTEAFF. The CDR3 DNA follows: TGTGCCAGCAGCAAAGCGCTACGGGACCCCCGGACTGAAGCTTTCTTT.

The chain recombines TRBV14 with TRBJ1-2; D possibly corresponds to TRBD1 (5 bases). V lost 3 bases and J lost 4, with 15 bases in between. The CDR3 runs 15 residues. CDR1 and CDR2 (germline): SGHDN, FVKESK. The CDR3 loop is CASSHPNGGVYGYTF. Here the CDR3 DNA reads TGTGCCAGCAGCCACCCCAACGGAGGGGTCTATGGCTACACCTTC.

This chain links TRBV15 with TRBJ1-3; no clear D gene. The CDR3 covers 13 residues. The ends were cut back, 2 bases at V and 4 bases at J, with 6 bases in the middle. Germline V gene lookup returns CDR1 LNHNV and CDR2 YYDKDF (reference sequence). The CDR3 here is CATSRQRGNTIYF. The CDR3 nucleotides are TGTGCCACCAGCAGACAGAGGGGAAACACCATATATTTT.

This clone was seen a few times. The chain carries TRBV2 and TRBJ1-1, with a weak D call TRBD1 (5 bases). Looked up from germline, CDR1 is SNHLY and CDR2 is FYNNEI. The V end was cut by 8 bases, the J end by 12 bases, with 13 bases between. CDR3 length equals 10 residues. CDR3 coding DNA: TGTGCCAGCGGAGGTCGACAGACTTTCTTT. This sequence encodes CASGGRQTFF. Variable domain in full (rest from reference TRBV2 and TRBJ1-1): EPEVTQTPSHQVTQMGQEVILRCVPISNHLYFYWYRQILGQKVEFLVSFYNNEISEKSEIFDDQFSVERPDGSNFTLKIRSTKLEDSAMYFCASGGRQTFFGQGTRLTVV.

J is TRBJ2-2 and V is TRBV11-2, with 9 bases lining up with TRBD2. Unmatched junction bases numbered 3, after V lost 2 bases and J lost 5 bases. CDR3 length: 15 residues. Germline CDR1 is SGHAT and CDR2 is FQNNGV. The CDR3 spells CASSLRAGGTGELFF. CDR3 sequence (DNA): TGTGCCAGCAGCTTAAGAGCGGGAGGTACCGGGGAGCTGTTTTTT.

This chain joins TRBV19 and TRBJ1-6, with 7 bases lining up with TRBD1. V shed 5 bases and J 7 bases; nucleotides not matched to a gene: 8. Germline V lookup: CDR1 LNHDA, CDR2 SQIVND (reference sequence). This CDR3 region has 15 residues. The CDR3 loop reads CASSATTGWNSPLHF. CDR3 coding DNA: TGTGCCAGTAGTGCGACGACAGGGTGGAATTCACCCCTCCACTTT.

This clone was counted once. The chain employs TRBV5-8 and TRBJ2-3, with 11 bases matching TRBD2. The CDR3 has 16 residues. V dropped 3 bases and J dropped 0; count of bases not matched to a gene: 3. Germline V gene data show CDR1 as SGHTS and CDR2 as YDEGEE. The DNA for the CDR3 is TGTGCCAGCAGCTCACTAGCGGGGGCTAGCACAGATACGCAGTATTTT. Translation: CASSSLAGASTDTQYF.

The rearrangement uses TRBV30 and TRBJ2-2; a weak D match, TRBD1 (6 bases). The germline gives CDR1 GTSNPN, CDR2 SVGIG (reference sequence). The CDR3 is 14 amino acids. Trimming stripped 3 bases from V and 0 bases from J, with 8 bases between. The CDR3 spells CAWSEGANTGELFF. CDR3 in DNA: TGTGCCTGGAGCGAGGGGGCGAACACCGGGGAGCTGTTTTTT.

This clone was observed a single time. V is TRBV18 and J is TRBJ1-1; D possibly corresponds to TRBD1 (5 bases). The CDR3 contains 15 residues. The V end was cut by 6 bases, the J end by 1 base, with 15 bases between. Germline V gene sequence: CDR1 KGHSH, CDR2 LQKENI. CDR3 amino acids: CASSLGGGWNTEAFF. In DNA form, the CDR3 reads TGTGCCAGCTCTCTCGGGGGGGGTTGGAACACTGAAGCTTTCTTT.

The CDR3 reads CASSASRDFGANTEAFF. The CDR3 coding sequence is TGTGCCAGCAGCGCGAGCAGGGACTTTGGGGCGAACACTGAAGCTTTCTTT. This chain links TRBV7-9 with TRBJ1-1; tentatively, D is TRBD1 (5 bases). CDR1 is SEHNR and CDR2 is FQNEAQ in the germline V gene (reference sequence). The CDR3 has 17 residues. Trimming pared 5 bases from V and 1 base from J, leaving 20 bases between.